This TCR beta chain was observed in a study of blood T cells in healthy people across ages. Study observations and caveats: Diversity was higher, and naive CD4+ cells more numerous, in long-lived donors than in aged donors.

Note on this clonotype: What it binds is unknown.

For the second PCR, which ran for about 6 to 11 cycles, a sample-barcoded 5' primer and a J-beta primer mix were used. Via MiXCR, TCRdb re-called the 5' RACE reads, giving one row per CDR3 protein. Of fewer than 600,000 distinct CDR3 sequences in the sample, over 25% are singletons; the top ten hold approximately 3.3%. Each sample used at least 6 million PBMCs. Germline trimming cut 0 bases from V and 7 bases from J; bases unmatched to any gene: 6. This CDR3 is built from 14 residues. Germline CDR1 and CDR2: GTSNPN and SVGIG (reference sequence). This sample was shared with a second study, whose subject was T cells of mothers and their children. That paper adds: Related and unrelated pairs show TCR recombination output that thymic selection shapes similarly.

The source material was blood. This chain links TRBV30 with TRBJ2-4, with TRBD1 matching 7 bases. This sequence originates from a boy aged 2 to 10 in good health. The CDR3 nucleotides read TGTGCCTGGAGTGTATCCCAGGGGGTGAACATTCAGTACTTC. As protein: CAWSVSQGVNIQYF.